These 26 T cell receptor beta chains share one sample of origin, sequenced in a study of beta chain features in type 1 diabetes. Antigens for these TCRs are unknown. The whole isolated RNA underwent reverse transcription, so sequencing captured expressed TCRB transcripts. Libraries were prepared by immunoSEQ multiplex PCR; TCRdb keeps only in-frame clonotypes and omits some of them. The table records fewer than 450,000 clones, about 13% of them present only once. Findings and limits, study-wide: The study found moderately but significantly shorter TCRB CDR3s in all four CD4+ subsets of Type 1 diabetes patients.

Sequenced: naive CD4+ T cells from blood. The receptors here all came from a woman between 18 and 29 years old with type 1 diabetes.

The rearrangement uses TRBV28 and TRBJ2-5, with 7 bases identical to TRBD2. Germline assignment: CDR1 MDHEN and CDR2 SYDVKM. This CDR3 is 14 amino acids long. V shed 6 bases and J 6 bases; nucleotides not matched to a gene: 10. Written as DNA, the CDR3 is TGTGCCAGCAGACTAGTTGGGGGGGTCAAGACCCAGTACTTC. Residues: CASRLVGGVKTQYF.

The chain joins TRBV29-1 to TRBJ1-1; D is ambiguous. This CDR3 has 13 residues. Looked up from germline, CDR1 is SQVTM and CDR2 is ANQGSEA. V lost 6 bases, J lost 4 bases, and 15 bases lay in between. The CDR3 here is CSVDGLPGTEAFF. The DNA for the CDR3 is TGCAGCGTGGACGGACTCCCGGGCACTGAAGCTTTCTTT.

This clone was detected only a few times. V and J are TRBV7-9 and TRBJ2-1, with 7 bases identical to TRBD1. The CDR3 is 15 residues long. CDR1 and CDR2 from the germline V gene are SEHNR and FQNEAQ (reference sequence). V lost 5 bases, J lost 8 bases, and 12 bases stayed unmatched. CDR3 bases: TGTGCCAGCAGCGGTAGGGGGACAGTGATGGATGAGCAGTTCTTC. It encodes CASSGRGTVMDEQFF.

V gene TRBV2 combines with J gene TRBJ1-2; D may be TRBD1 (5 bases). Per germline, CDR1 SNHLY and CDR2 FYNNEI. This CDR3 is 17 amino acids long. Between the trimmed V and J ends, which lost 2 bases and 7 bases, there was a span of 23 bases. The CDR3 bases are TGTGCCAGCAGTGAACCTCCGGGGGGGAGACCAGAGGGTGGCTACACCTTC. Protein product: CASSEPPGGRPEGGYTF. Supplemented by reference TRBV2 and TRBJ1-2, the full variable domain reads EPEVTQTPSHQVTQMGQEVILRCVPISNHLYFYWYRQILGQKVEFLVSFYNNEISEKSEIFDDQFSVERPDGSNFTLKIRSTKLEDSAMYFCASSEPPGGRPEGGYTFGSGTRLTVV.

The rearrangement joins TRBV7-3 to TRBJ1-1; no definite D call. The germline CDR1 and CDR2 sequences are SGHTA and FQGTGA. Trimming removed 0 bases at V and 4 bases at J, with 6 bases between. The CDR3 totals 13 residues. CDR3 in amino acids: CASSLTTGTEAFF. The CDR3 DNA is TGTGCCAGCAGCTTAACAACGGGCACTGAAGCTTTCTTT.

This clone was detected only a few times. This chain joins TRBV10-3 and TRBJ1-2, with D unclear. Germline assignment: CDR1 ENHRY and CDR2 SYGVKD. The CDR3 spans 15 residues. The V end was cut by 5 bases, the J end by 1 base, with 14 bases between. The CDR3 loop reads CAISSTADVNYGYTF. The DNA of the CDR3 is TGTGCCATCAGTTCAACAGCAGATGTTAACTATGGCTACACCTTC.

V and J are TRBV6-5 and TRBJ2-6; 7 bases map to TRBD2. Germline CDR1 MNHEY, CDR2 SVGAGI. The CDR3 totals 15 residues. Losses at the gene ends were 7 bases for V and 2 bases for J; bases not matched to a gene: 5. The CDR3, as DNA: TGTGCCAGCAAAAAGGGAGGGCCTGGGGCCAACGTCCTGACTTTC. Its translation: CASKKGGPGANVLTF.

This clone was seen only a few times. The V and J genes are TRBV7-8 and TRBJ2-7; TRBD2 aligns across 12 bases. The V segment lost 6 bases and the J segment 0 bases; nucleotides outside the gene matches: 3. This CDR3 contains 15 residues. CDR1 is SGHVS, CDR2 FQNEAQ, per germline. The DNA for the CDR3 is TGTGCCAGCAGTCGACTAGCGGGAGACTCCTACGAGCAGTACGTC. Translation: CASSRLAGDSYEQYV.

This clone showed up just a few times. V usage is TRBV7-9 and J usage is TRBJ1-1, with 8 bases aligning to TRBD1. The CDR3 totals 14 residues. V gave up 5 bases and J gave up 1 base; unmatched junction bases: 3. Germline V lookup: CDR1 SEHNR, CDR2 FQNEAQ (reference sequence). CDR3 DNA: TGTGCCAGCAGCCCTGGACAGGGGAACACTGAAGCTTTCTTT. It specifies CASSPGQGNTEAFF.

This clone was detected a few times. V usage is TRBV30 and J usage is TRBJ2-5; tentative D call: TRBD1 (5 bases). V lost 3 bases to trimming and J lost 5 bases, with 22 bases between them. The CDR3 totals 16 residues. Germline V gene data show CDR1 as GTSNPN and CDR2 as SVGIG (reference sequence). CDR3 sequence: CAWRLRGFRDGETQYF. CDR3 in DNA: TGTGCCTGGAGATTACGTGGGTTCAGGGATGGGGAGACCCAGTACTTC.

V gene TRBV5-4 combines with J gene TRBJ2-2; unclear D gene. This CDR3 is built from 14 residues. Trimming left V 1 base short and J 13 bases short, with 17 bases between. Germline lookup yields CDR1 SGHNT and CDR2 YYREEE (reference sequence). DNA of the CDR3: TGTGCCAGCAGCTTGTCGGCCGAGCCTCAGGCGCTGTTTTTT. This encodes CASSLSAEPQALFF. The full variable domain, in which reference TRBV5-4 and TRBJ2-2 provide the parts outside the CDR3, is ETGVTQSPTHLIKTRGQQVTLRCSSQSGHNTVSWYQQALGQGPQFIFQYYREEENGRGNFPPRFSGLQFPNYSSELNVNALELDDSALYLCASSLSAEPQALFFGEGSRLTVL.

This clone has just a few counts. The chain couples TRBV2 to TRBJ1-5, with TRBD1 matching over 10 bases. V shed 7 bases and J 8 bases; nucleotides not matched to a gene: 8. This CDR3 has 14 amino acids. CDR1 and CDR2 (germline): SNHLY, FYNNEI. In DNA, the CDR3 is TGTGCCAGCAATGAGGGACAGGGGTGGAAGCCCCAGCATTTT. Translating gives CASNEGQGWKPQHF.

The chain links TRBV9 to TRBJ2-3; 7 positions agree with TRBD1. CDR3 length: 15 residues. V was pared by 0 bases and J by 2 bases, with 3 bases of the junction left unmatched. Germline loops: CDR1 SGDLS, CDR2 YYNGEE. CDR3 coding DNA: TGTGCCAGCAGCGTAGGAGGGGGCCCCACAGATACGCAGTATTTT. This codes for CASSVGGGPTDTQYF.

This clone has a handful of counts. This chain links TRBV27 with TRBJ2-1; 9 positions agree with TRBD2. Losses at the gene ends were 2 bases for V and 3 bases for J; bases not matched to a gene: 8. The CDR3 is made up of 17 amino acids. In germline, CDR1 is MNHEY, CDR2 SMNVEV (reference sequence). CDR3 in amino acids: CASSLSSGRGYYNEQFF. In DNA, the CDR3 is TGTGCCAGCAGTTTAAGTAGCGGGAGAGGCTACTACAATGAGCAGTTCTTC.

In the case of this clone: One end of the junction is discordant with germline, which a read error may explain. The chain has TRBV28 and TRBJ2-7; D possibly corresponds to TRBD2 (6 bases). Per germline, CDR1 MDHEN and CDR2 SYDVKM. This CDR3 contains 10 residues. The DNA of the CDR3 is TGTGCCAGCACGGGAGTATACACGGACTTC. Its translation is CASTGVYTDF.

V usage is TRBV15 and J usage is TRBJ2-7, with 10 positions matching TRBD1. CDR3 length: 18 amino acids. J gave up 1 base and V 4 bases, and 13 bases lay outside the gene matches. Germline lookup yields CDR1 LNHNV and CDR2 YYDKDF (reference sequence). The CDR3 DNA follows: TGTGCCACCAGCAAAAAGACAGGGGGCTCATTTTCTTCCTACGAGCAGTACTTC. Translated, it gives CATSKKTGGSFSSYEQYF.

This clone was seen only a few times. The chain combines TRBV2 with TRBJ1-2, with D perhaps TRBD1 (6 bases). The CDR3 contains 13 residues. Germline lookup yields CDR1 SNHLY and CDR2 FYNNEI. Trimming removed 1 base at V and 13 bases at J, with 16 bases between. For the CDR3, the DNA is TGTGCCAGCAGTGAAGGGCGGGGGGGCCTGCTCACCTTC. It is translated as CASSEGRGGLLTF.

The gene calls are TRBV7-2 and TRBJ1-1; no clear D. The CDR3 extends over 16 amino acids. Germline loops: CDR1 SGHTA, CDR2 FQGNSA. Deletions cut 2 bases from V and 4 bases from J, with 17 bases between. Here the CDR3 reads CASSLIGPRPVTEAFF. The CDR3 DNA reads as TGTGCCAGCAGCTTAATTGGTCCCCGCCCGGTCACTGAAGCTTTCTTT.

This clone was seen a few times. The rearrangement joins TRBV7-9 to TRBJ2-2; 7 positions agree with TRBD1. This CDR3 region has 15 residues. After removal of 4 bases from V and 4 bases from J, the junction contained 6 bases not matched to a gene. Germline CDR1 is SEHNR and CDR2 is FQNEAQ (reference sequence). CDR3 loop: CASSSKTGFTGELFF. CDR3 nucleotides: TGTGCCAGCAGCTCGAAGACAGGGTTCACCGGGGAGCTGTTTTTT.

This clone was picked up a small number of times. V and J are TRBV7-2 and TRBJ2-3; 10 nucleotides line up with TRBD1. Trimming removed 1 base from V and 4 bases from J; junction bases left unmatched: 5. The CDR3 loop spans 16 amino acids. Germline assignment: CDR1 SGHTA and CDR2 FQGNSA. This chain's CDR3 is CASSLVGQGSPDTQYF. The CDR3 nucleotides are TGTGCCAGCAGCTTAGTGGGACAGGGGAGCCCAGATACGCAGTATTTT.

This clone has more than one count but fewer than ten. This chain uses TRBV5-1 with TRBJ2-1; D may be TRBD1 (6 bases). Germline V lookup: CDR1 SGHRS, CDR2 YFSETQ. Trimming cost V 6 bases and J 1 base, with 11 bases left between them. This CDR3 is built from 14 residues. The chain's CDR3 is CASNRVGSYNEQFF. Written as DNA, the CDR3 is TGCGCCAGCAACAGGGTAGGATCCTACAATGAGCAGTTCTTC.

CDR3 amino acids: CASSFSRGTGELFF. The CDR3 DNA reads TGTGCCAGCAGCTTTTCTAGGGGCACCGGGGAGCTGTTTTTT. The chain joins TRBV7-9 to TRBJ2-2; tentative D call: TRBD1 (5 bases). The germline V gene has CDR1 SEHNR and CDR2 FQNEAQ (reference sequence). V lost 3 bases and J lost 4, with 9 bases in between. The CDR3 length is 14 residues.

This clone came up a few times. This chain uses TRBV5-4 with TRBJ2-2, with 14 positions matching TRBD2. The germline V gene has CDR1 SGHNT and CDR2 YYREEE (reference sequence). J lost 6 bases, V lost 3 bases, and 7 bases had no gene match. The CDR3 is 17 residues long. DNA of the CDR3: TGTGCCAGCAGCTCCGGGACTAGCGGGAGTCGGGCCGGGGAGCTGTTTTTT. Translating gives CASSSGTSGSRAGELFF.

The rearrangement links TRBV2 to TRBJ1-2; D gene uncertain. The V gene lost 5 bases and the J gene lost 5 bases, with 15 bases spanning the gap. CDR3 size: 14 residues. The V gene's germline CDR1 is SNHLY and CDR2 FYNNEI. The CDR3: CASSRQQSTYGYTF. The CDR3 coding sequence is TGTGCCAGCAGTAGACAACAGAGTACTTATGGCTACACCTTC.

This clone occurred a few times. V is TRBV21-1 and J is TRBJ2-5; the table gives TRBD2 as D, unverified against the DNA. TRBV21-1 constitutes a pseudogene. The CDR3 totals 14 residues. As DNA, the CDR3 is TGTGCCACCTTACGGAGGGTAACCCAAGAGACCCAGTACTTC. Protein: CATLRRVTQETQYF.

This clone has just a few counts. V gene TRBV30 combines with J gene TRBJ2-1, with D possibly being TRBD2 (5 bases). Germline CDR1 is GTSNPN and CDR2 is SVGIG (reference sequence). The CDR3 loop spans 13 amino acids. V lost 4 bases and J lost 3, with 10 bases in between. Here the CDR3 reads CAWTKGSYNEQFF. Written as DNA, the CDR3 is TGTGCCTGGACCAAAGGGAGCTACAATGAGCAGTTCTTC.